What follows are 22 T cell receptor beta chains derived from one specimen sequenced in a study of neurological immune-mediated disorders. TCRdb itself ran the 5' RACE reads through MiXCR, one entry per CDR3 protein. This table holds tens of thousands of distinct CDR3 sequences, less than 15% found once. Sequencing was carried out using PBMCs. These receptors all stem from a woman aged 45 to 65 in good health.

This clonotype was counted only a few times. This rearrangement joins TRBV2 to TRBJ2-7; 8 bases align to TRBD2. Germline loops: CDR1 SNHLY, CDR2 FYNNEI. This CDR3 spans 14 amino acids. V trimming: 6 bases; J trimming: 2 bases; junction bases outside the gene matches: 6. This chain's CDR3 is CASRERELTYEQYF. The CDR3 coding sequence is TGTGCCAGCAGGGAGCGGGAGCTCACCTACGAGCAGTACTTC.

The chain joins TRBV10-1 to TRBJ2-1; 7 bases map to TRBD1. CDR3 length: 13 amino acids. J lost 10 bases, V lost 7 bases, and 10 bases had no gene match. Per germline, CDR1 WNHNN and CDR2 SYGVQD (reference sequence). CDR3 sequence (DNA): TGCGCCAGCAACCGAGACAGGGTTGGAGAGCAGTTCTTC. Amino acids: CASNRDRVGEQFF.

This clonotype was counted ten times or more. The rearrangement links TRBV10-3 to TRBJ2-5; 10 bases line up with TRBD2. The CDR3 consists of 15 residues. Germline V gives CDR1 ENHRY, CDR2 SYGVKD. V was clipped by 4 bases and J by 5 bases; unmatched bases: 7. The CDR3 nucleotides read TGTGCCATCAGTGCCACCGGGACTAGCGCCGAGACCCAGTACTTC. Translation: CAISATGTSAETQYF.

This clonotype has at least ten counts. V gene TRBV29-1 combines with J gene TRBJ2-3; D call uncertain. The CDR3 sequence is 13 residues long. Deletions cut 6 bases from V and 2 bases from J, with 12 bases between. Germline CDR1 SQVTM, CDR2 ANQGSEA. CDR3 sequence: CSVEPVLTDTQYF. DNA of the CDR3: TGCAGCGTGGAACCGGTGCTCACAGATACGCAGTATTTT.

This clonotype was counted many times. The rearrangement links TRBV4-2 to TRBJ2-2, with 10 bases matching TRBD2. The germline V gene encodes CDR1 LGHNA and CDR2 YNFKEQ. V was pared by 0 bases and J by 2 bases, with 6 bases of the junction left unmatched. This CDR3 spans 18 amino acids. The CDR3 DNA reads TGTGCCAGCAGCCAAGATATCGTAGCGGGAGGCAACACCGGGGAGCTGTTTTTT. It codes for CASSQDIVAGGNTGELFF.

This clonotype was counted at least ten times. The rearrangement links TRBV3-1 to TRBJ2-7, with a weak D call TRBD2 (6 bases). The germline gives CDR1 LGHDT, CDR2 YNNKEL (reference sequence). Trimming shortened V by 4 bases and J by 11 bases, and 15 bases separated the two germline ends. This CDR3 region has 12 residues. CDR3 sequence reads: CASSRKEGVEYF. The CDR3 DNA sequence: TGTGCCAGCAGCCGTAAGGAGGGAGTTGAGTACTTC.

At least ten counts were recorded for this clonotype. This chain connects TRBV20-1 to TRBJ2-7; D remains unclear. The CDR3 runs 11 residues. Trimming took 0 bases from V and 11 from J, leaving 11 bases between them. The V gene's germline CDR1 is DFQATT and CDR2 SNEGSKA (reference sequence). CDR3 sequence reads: CSAREATQEYF. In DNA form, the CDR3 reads TGCAGTGCTAGAGAGGCCACCCAGGAGTACTTC.

CDR3 coding DNA: TGTGCCAGTCGCGCTCGTGGCGGGGGAGGTTCCGGGGAGCTGTTTTTT. Protein product: CASRARGGGGSGELFF. The V gene is TRBV19, the J gene TRBJ2-2; 7 positions agree with TRBD2. CDR3 length: 16 residues. Germline loops: CDR1 LNHDA, CDR2 SQIVND (reference sequence). The V and J ends lost 8 bases and 6 bases, in that order; junction bases with no gene match: 15.

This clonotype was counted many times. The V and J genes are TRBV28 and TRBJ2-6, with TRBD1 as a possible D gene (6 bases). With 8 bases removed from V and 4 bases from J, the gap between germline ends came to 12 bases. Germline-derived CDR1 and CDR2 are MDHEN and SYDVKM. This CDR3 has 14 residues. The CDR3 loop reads CASGTGKGANVLTF. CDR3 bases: TGTGCCAGCGGCACAGGGAAAGGGGCCAACGTCCTGACTTTC.

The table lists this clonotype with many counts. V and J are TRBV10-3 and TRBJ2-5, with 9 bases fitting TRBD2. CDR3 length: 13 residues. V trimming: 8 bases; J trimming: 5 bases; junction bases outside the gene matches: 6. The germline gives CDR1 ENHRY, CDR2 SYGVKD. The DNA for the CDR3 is TGTGCCATCGGCGGGGGGGCTTCTGAGACCCAGTACTTC. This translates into CAIGGGASETQYF.

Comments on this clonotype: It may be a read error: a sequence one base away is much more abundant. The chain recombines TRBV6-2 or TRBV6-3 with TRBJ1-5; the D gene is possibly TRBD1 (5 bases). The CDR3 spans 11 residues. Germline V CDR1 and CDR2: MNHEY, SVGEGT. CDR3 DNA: TGTGACAGCAGCCAGGGTGGGCCCCAGCATTTT. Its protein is CDSSQGGPQHF.

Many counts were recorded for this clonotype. The CDR3 nucleotides read TGTGCCAGCACCTACCTGGGACAGTTCGGTGGCTACACCTTC. It encodes CASTYLGQFGGYTF. V and J are TRBV7-2 and TRBJ1-2; 7 bases fit TRBD1. Germline V lookup: CDR1 SGHTA, CDR2 FQGNSA. V shed 7 bases and J 7 bases; nucleotides not matched to a gene: 12. The length of the CDR3 is 14 residues.

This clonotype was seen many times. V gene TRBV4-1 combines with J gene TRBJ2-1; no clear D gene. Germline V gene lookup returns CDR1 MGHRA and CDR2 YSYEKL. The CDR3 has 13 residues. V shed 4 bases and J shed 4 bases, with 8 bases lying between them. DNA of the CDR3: TGCGCCAGCAGCCCGGCCTCATACAATGAGCAGTTCTTC. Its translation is CASSPASYNEQFF.

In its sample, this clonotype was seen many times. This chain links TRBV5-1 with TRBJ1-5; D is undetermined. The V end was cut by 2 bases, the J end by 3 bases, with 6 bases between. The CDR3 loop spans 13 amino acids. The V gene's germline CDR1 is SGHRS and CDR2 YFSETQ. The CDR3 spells CASSFGLNQPQHF. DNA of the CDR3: TGCGCCAGCAGCTTCGGACTCAATCAGCCCCAGCATTTT.

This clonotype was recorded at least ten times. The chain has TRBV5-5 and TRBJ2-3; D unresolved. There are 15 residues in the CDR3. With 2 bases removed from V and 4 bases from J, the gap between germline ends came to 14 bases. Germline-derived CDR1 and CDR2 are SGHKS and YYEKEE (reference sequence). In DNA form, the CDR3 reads TGTGCCAGCAGCTTACCTCGGATGGTTGCAGATACGCAGTATTTT. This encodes CASSLPRMVADTQYF.

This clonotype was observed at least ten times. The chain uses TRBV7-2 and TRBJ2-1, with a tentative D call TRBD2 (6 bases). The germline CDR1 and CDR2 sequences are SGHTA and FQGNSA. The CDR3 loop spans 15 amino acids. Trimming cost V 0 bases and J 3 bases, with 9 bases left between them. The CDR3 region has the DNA TGTGCCAGCAGCTTAGCAGCGGGCGTCTACAATGAGCAGTTCTTC. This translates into CASSLAAGVYNEQFF.

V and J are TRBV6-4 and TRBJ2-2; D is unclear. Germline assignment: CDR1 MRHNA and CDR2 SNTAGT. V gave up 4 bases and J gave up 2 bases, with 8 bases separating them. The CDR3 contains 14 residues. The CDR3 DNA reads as TGTGCCAGCAGTGCGGACGGCAACACCGGGGAGCTGTTTTTT. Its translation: CASSADGNTGELFF.

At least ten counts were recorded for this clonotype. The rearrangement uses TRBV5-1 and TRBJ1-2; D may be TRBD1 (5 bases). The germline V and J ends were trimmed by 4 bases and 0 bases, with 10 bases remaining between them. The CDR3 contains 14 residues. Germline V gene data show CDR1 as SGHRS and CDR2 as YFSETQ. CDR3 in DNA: TGCGCCAGCAGCCAAGGGACGGCTAACTATGGCTACACCTTC. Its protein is CASSQGTANYGYTF.

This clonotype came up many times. CDR3 bases: TGTGCCACCAGTAAACGGACCGGCAATGAGCAGTTCTTC. Protein: CATSKRTGNEQFF. The V and J genes are TRBV24-1 and TRBJ2-1; no clear D gene. The V and J ends lost 6 bases and 6 bases respectively, with 11 bases between them. Germline CDR1 reads KGHDR; CDR2 reads SFDVKD. This CDR3 has 13 residues.

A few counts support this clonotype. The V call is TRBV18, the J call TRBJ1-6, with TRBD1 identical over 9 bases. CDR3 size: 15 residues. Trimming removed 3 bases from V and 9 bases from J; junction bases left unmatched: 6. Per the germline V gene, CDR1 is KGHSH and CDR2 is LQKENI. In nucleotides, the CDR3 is TGTGCCAGCTCACCCAGGACAGGGGACATTTCACCCCTCCACTTT. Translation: CASSPRTGDISPLHF.

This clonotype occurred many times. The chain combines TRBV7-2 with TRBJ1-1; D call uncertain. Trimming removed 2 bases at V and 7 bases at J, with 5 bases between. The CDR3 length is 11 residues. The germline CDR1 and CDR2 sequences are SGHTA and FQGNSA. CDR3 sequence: CASSLWIEAFF. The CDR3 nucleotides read TGTGCCAGCAGCTTATGGATTGAAGCTTTCTTT. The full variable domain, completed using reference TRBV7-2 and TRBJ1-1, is GAGVSQSPSNKVTEKGKDVELRCDPISGHTALYWYRQSLGQGLEFLIYFQGNSAPDKSGLPSDRFSAERTGGSVSTLTIQRTQQEDSAVYLCASSLWIEAFFGQGTRLTVV.

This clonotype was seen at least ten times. CDR3 in amino acids: CASSSQGSGNTIYF. CDR3 bases: TGCGCCAGCAGCTCACAGGGGTCTGGAAACACCATATATTTT. V and J are TRBV5-1 and TRBJ1-3; 7 nucleotides line up with TRBD1. V lost 3 bases, J lost 1 base, and 1 base stayed unmatched. The CDR3 has 14 amino acids. Germline CDR1 and CDR2: SGHRS and YFSETQ.